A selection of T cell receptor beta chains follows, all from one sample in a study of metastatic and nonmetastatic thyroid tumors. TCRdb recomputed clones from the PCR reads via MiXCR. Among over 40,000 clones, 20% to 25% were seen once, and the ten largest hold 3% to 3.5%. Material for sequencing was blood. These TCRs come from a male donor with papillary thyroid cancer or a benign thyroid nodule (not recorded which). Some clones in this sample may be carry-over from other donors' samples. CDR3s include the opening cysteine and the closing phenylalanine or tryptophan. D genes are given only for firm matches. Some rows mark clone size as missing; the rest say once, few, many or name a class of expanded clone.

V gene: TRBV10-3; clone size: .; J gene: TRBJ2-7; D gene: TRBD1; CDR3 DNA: TGTGCCATCAGTGATGGGGACAGGCGGCAGTACTTC; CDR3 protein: CAISDGDRRQYF
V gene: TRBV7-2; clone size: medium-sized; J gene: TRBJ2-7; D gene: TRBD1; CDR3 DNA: TGTGCCAGCAGCCCAACAGGGGGCGCCTACGAGCAGTACTTC; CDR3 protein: CASSPTGGAYEQYF
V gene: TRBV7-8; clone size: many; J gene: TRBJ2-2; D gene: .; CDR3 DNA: TGTGCCAGCAGCTACACTGGAGGGGACACCGGGGAGCTGTTTTTT; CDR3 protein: CASSYTGGDTGELFF
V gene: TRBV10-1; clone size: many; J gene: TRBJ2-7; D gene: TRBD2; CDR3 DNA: TGCGCCAGCAGTGAGTCCGGGACTAGCGGGAGTGAAGAGCAGTACTTC; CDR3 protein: CASSESGTSGSEEQYF
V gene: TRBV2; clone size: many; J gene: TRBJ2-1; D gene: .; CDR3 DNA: TGTGCCAGCAGTGAGACTAAATACTATGAGCAGTTCTTC; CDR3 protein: CASSETKYYEQFF
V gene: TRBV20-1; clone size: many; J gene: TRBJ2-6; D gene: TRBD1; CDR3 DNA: TGCAGTGCTAGGACAGGGGCTGGGGCCAACGTCCTGACTTTC; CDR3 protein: CSARTGAGANVLTF
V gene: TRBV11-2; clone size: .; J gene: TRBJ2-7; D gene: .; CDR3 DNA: TGTGCCAGCAGCTTAGGACAGGTTTCCTACGAGCAGTACTTC; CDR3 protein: CASSLGQVSYEQYF
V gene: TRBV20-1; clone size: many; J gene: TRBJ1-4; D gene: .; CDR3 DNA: TGCAGTGCTAGGTCCAAGGCTAATGAAAAACTGTTTTTT; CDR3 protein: CSARSKANEKLFF
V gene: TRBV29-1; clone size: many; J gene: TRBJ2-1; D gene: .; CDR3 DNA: TGCAGCGTATCGACCCCTAGTCTTAATGAGCAGTTCTTC; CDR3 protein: CSVSTPSLNEQFF
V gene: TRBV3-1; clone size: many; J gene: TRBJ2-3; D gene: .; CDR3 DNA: TGTGCCAGCAGCCAACCCTTATCCGGTCTAGCCCTGGGGAATACGCAGTATTTT; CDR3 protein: CASSQPLSGLALGNTQYF
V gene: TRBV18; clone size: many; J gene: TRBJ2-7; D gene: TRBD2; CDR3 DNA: TGTGCCAGCTCACCACCGTTTGGGGGAGAGAAGCGGGAGAAAGGGACCTACGAGCAGTACTTC; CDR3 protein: CASSPPFGGEKREKGTYEQYF
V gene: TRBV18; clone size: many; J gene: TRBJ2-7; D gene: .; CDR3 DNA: TGTGCCAGCTCCCCAAGCGGTTTCTCCTACGAGCAGTACTTC; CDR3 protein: CASSPSGFSYEQYF
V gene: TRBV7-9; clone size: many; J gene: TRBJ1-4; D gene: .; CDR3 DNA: TGTGCCTGGGCGACCGGGAGGGAAAAACTGTTTTTT; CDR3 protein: CAWATGREKLFF
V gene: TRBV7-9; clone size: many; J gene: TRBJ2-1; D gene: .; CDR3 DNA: TGTGCCAGCAGCTTAGCGGCTAGCGCATACAATGAGCAGTTCTTC; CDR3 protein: CASSLAASAYNEQFF
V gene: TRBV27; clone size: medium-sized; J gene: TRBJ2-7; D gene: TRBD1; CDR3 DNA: TGTGCCAGCAGTCGGACAGGGACGCCCTACGAGCAGTACTTC; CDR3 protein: CASSRTGTPYEQYF
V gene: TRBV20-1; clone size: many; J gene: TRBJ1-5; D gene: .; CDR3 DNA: TGCAGTGCTAGAGAGGGGGGAGTTTCTAGCAATCAGCCCCAGCATTTT; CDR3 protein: CSAREGGVSSNQPQHF
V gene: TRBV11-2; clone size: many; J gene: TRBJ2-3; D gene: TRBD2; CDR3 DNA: TGTGCCAGCAGCCCCGGGGGGGGAGATACGCAGTATTTT; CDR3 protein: CASSPGGGDTQYF
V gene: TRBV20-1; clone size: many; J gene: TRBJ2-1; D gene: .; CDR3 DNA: .; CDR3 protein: CSASWASGSKFF
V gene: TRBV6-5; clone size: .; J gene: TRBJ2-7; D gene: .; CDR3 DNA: TGTGCCAGCAGTTACGCCGGGCCGCCCTACGAGCAGTACTTC; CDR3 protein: CASSYAGPPYEQYF
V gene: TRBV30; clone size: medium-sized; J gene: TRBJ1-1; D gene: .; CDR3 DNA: TGTGCCTGGAGTGCGGGGGATATGAACACTGAAGCTTTCTTT; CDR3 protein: CAWSAGDMNTEAFF
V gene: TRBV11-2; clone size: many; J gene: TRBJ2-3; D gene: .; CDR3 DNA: TGTGCCAGCAGCTTGGAAGGGGTCCGCACAGATACGCAGTATTTT; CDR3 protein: CASSLEGVRTDTQYF
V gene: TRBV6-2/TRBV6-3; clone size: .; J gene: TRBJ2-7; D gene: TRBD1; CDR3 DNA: TGTGCCAGCAGGACACCGGGACAGGGATACGAGCAGTACTTC; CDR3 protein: CASRTPGQGYEQYF
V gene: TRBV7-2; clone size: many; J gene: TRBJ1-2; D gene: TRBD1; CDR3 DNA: TGTGCCAGCAGCCTAACCTCGGGACAGGGGAATGGCTACACCTTC; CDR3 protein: CASSLTSGQGNGYTF
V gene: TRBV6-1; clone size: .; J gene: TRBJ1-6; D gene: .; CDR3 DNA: TGTGCCAGCAGTGAAGAAAACAGAGACCTCCACTTT; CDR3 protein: CASSEENRDLHF
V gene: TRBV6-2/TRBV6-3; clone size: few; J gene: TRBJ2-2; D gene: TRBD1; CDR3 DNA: TGTGCCAGCAGTACAGGACAGGGGGAAACCGGGGAGCTGTTTTTT; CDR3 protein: CASSTGQGETGELFF
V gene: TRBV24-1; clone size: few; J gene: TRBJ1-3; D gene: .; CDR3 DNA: TGTGCCACCAGTGGGGACTCTGGAAACACCATATATTTT; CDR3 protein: CATSGDSGNTIYF
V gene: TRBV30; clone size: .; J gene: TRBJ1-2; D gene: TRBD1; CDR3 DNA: TGTGCCTGGTCTTCCGGGACAGGGGGTAACTATGGCTACACCTTC; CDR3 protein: CAWSSGTGGNYGYTF
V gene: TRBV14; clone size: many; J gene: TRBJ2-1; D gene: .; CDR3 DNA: TGTGCCAGCAGCCAAGTAGGGGCGGGTGGTGAGCAGTTCTTC; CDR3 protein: CASSQVGAGGEQFF
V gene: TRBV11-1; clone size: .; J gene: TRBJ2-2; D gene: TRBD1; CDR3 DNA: TGTGCCAGCAGCAACAGACAGGGTACCGGGGAGCTGTTTTTT; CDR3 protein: CASSNRQGTGELFF
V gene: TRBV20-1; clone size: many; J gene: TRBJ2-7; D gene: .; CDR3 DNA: TGCAGTGCCGTAGAGGCCCTGACCTACGAGCAGTACTTC; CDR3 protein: CSAVEALTYEQYF
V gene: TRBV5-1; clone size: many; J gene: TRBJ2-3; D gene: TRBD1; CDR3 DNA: TGCGCCAGCAGTTCGACAGGGGCACGGACCACAGATACGCAGTATTTT; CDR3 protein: CASSSTGARTTDTQYF
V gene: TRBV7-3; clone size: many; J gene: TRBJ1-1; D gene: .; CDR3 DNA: TGTGCCAGCAGCTTACAACAGAACACTGAAGCTTTCTTT; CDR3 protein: CASSLQQNTEAFF
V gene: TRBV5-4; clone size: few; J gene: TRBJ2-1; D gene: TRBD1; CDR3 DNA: TGTGCCAGCAGCTTGGCAGGGGGTGAAGGTGAGCAGTTCTTC; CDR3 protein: CASSLAGGEGEQFF
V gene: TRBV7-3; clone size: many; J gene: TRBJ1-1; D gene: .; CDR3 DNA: TGTGCCAGCAGCTCCTATACGGGCACTGAAGCTTTCTTT; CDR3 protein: CASSSYTGTEAFF
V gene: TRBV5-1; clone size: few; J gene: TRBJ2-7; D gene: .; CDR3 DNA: TGCGCCAGCAGCGTGTTCCCGGACGTCTTGTTCCACGAGCAGTACTTC; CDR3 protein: CASSVFPDVLFHEQYF
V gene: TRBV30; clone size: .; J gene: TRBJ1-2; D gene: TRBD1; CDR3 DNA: TGTGCCTGTCGGCCCGGCTGGGGCCGGGACAGGGGGCGAGACTATGGCTACACCTTC; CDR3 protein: CACRPGWGRDRGRDYGYTF
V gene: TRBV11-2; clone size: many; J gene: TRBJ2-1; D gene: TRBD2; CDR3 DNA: TGTGCCAGCAGCTCCCCGCCGGGGGGACCCCTCGACAATGAGCAGTTCTTC; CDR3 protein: CASSSPPGGPLDNEQFF
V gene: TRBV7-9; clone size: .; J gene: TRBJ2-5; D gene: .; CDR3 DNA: TGTGCCAGCAGCGGGAACCTAGTGGGTCTCCAAGAGACCCAGTACTTC; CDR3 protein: CASSGNLVGLQETQYF
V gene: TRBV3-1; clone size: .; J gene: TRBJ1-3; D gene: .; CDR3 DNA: TGTGCTACGAAGGCCTCTGGAAACACCATATATTTT; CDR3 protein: CATKASGNTIYF
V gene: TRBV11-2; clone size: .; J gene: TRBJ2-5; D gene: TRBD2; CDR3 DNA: TGTGCCAGCACCCCGGGGGGTACCCAGTACTTC; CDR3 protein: CASTPGGTQYF
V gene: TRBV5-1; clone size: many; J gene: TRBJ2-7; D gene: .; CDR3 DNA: TGCGCCAGCAGCCGGGACACTTCCTACGAGCAGTACTTC; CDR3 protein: CASSRDTSYEQYF
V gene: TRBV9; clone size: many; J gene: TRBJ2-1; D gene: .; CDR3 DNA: TGTGCCAGCAGCGTAGGAGGGGCGATTTACAATGAGCAGTTCTTC; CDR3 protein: CASSVGGAIYNEQFF
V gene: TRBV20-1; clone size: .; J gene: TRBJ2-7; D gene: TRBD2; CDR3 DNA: TGCAGTGCCCGGACTAGCGGACCCTACGAGCAGTACTTC; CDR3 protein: CSARTSGPYEQYF
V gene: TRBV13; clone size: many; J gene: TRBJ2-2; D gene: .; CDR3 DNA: TGTGCCAGCAGGACCGGCGGGGTGGGCACCGGGGAGCTGTTTTTT; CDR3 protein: CASRTGGVGTGELFF
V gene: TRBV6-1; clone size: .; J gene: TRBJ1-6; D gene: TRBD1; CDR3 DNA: TGTGCCAGCAGCCCGTCCGGGACAGGGGATTCACCCCTCCACTTT; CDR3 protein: CASSPSGTGDSPLHF
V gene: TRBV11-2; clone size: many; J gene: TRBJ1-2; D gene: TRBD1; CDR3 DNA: TGTGCCAGCAGCTTAGTTCCCGCACACAGGGGGAGTTTTAACTATGGCTACACCTTC; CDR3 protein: CASSLVPAHRGSFNYGYTF
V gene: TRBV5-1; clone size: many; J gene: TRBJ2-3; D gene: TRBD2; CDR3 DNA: TGCGCCAGCAGCTCGGGGGGAGCGGGAGGTGTGGATACGCAGTATTTT; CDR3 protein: CASSSGGAGGVDTQYF
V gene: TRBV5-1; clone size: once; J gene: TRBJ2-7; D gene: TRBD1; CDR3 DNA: TGCGCCAGCAGCTCGGGACAGGTGGTTTCCGAGCAGTACTTC; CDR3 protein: CASSSGQVVSEQYF
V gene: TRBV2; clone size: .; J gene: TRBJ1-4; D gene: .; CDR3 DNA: TGTGCCAGCAGCCCCCTGGAGGTCACTGGCGAAAAACTGTTTTTT; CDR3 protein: CASSPLEVTGEKLFF
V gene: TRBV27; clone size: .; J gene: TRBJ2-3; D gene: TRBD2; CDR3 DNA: TGTGCCAGCTTTGCGGGAGCTTCAGATACGCAGTATTTT; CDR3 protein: CASFAGASDTQYF
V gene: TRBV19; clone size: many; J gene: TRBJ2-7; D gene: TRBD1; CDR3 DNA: TGTGCCAGTAGTATAGGACAGGGTGTTACCTACGAGCAGTACTTC; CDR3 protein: CASSIGQGVTYEQYF
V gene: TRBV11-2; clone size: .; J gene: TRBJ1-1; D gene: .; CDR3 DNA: TGTGCCAGCAGCTTATTTGGGCCGGGGACTAACACTGAAGCTTTCTTT; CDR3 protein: CASSLFGPGTNTEAFF